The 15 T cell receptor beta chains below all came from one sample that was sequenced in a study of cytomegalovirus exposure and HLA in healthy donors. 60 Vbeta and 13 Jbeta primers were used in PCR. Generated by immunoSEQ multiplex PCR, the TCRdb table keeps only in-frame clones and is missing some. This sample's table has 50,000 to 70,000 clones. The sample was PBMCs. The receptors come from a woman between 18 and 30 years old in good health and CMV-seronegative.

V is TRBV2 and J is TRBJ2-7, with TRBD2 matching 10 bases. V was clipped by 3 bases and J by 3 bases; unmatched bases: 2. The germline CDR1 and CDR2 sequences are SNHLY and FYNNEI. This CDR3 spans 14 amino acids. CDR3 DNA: TGTGCCAGCAGTGACCGGACTAGCGGCTACGAGCAGTACTTC. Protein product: CASSDRTSGYEQYF. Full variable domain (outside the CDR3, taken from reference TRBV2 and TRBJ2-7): EPEVTQTPSHQVTQMGQEVILRCVPISNHLYFYWYRQILGQKVEFLVSFYNNEISEKSEIFDDQFSVERPDGSNFTLKIRSTKLEDSAMYFCASSDRTSGYEQYFGPGTRLTVT.

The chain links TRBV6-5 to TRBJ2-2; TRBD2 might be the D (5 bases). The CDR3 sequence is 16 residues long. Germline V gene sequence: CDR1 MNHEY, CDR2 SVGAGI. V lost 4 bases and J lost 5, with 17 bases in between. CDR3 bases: TGTGCCAGCAGTTTAGAGGGAACTACCACAACCGGGGAGCTGTTTTTT. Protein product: CASSLEGTTTTGELFF.

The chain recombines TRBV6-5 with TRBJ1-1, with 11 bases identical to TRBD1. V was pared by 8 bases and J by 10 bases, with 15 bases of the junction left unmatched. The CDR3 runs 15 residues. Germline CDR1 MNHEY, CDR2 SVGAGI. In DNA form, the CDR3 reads TGTGCCAGCCAAGGACAGGGGGCCGGTCAATTTGGAGCTTTCTTT. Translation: CASQGQGAGQFGAFF.

The chain's CDR3 is CASSLAGAEAFF. The DNA of the CDR3 is TGTGCCAGCAGCTTAGCCGGGGCTGAAGCTTTCTTT. The chain links TRBV7-6 to TRBJ1-1; D remains ambiguous. The CDR3 totals 12 residues. Germline V lookup: CDR1 SGHVS, CDR2 FNYEAQ. V lost 0 bases to trimming and J lost 6 bases, with 5 bases between them.

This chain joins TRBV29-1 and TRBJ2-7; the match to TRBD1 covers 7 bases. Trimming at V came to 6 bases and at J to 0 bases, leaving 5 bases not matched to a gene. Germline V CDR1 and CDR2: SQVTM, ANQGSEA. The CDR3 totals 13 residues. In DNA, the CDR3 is TGCAGCGTATCGGACAGGAGCTCCTACGAGCAGTACTTC. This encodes CSVSDRSSYEQYF.

The CDR3 loop reads CASSVAVGGMAGELFF. CDR3 DNA: TGTGCCAGCAGCGTAGCGGTGGGGGGGATGGCCGGGGAGCTGTTTTTT. The J gene is TRBJ2-2, the V gene TRBV9, with 7 bases that match TRBD2. V lost 0 bases to trimming and J lost 6 bases; unmatched junction nucleotides: 8. The CDR3 is made up of 16 amino acids. Germline loops: CDR1 SGDLS, CDR2 YYNGEE.

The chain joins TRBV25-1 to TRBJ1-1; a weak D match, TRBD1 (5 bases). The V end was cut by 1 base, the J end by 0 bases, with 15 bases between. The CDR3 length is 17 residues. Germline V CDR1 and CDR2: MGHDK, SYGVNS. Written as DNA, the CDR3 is TGTGCCAGCAGTGAATTAGTCCGGGGGACCATGAACACTGAAGCTTTCTTT. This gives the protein CASSELVRGTMNTEAFF.

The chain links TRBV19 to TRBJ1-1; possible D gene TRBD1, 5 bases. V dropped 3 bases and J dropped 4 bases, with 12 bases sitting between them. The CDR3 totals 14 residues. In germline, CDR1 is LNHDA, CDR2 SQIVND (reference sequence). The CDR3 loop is CASSMEGSGTEAFF. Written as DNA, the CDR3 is TGTGCCAGTAGTATGGAGGGGTCGGGCACTGAAGCTTTCTTT. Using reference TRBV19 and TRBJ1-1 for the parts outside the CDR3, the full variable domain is DGGITQSPKYLFRKEGQNVTLSCEQNLNHDAMYWYRQDPGQGLRLIYYSQIVNDFQKGDIAEGYSVSREKKESFPLTVTSAQKNPTAFYLCASSMEGSGTEAFFGQGTRLTVV.

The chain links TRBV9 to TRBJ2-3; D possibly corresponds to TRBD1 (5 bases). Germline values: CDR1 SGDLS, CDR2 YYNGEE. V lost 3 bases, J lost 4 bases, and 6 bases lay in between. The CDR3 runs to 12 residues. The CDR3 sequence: CASSEGADTQYF. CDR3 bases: TGTGCCAGCAGCGAAGGGGCAGATACGCAGTATTTT.

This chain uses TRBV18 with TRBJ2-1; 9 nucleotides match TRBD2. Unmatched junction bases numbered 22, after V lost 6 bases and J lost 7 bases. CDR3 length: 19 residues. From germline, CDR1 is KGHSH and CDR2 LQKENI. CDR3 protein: CASSRKRGRASDPGNEQFF. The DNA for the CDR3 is TGTGCCAGCTCCCGAAAACGCGGGAGGGCCAGCGATCCGGGGAATGAGCAGTTCTTC.

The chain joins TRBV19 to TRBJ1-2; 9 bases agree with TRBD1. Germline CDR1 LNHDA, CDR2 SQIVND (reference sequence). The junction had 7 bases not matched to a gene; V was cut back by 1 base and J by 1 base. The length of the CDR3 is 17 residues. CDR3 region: CASSIGWGQGGNYGYTF. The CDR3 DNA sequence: TGTGCCAGTAGTATAGGCTGGGGACAGGGAGGTAACTATGGCTACACCTTC.

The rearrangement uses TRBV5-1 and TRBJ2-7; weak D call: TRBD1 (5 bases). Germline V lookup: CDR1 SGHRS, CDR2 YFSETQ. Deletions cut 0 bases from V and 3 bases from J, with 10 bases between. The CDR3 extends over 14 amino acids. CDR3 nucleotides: TGCGCCAGCAGCTTGGCCTTAGGGGTCTACGAGCAGTACTTC. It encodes CASSLALGVYEQYF. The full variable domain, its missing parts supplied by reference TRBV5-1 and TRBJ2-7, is KAGVTQTPRYLIKTRGQQVTLSCSPISGHRSVSWYQQTPGQGLQFLFEYFSETQRNKGNFPGRFSGRQFSNSRSEMNVSTLELGDSALYLCASSLALGVYEQYFGPGTRLTVT.

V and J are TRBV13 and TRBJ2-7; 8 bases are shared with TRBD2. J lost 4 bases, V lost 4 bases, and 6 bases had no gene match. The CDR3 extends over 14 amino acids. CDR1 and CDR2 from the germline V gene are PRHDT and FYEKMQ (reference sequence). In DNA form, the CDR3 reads TGTGCCAGCAGCTCCGGGGGGGCCAAATACGAGCAGTACTTC. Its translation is CASSSGGAKYEQYF.

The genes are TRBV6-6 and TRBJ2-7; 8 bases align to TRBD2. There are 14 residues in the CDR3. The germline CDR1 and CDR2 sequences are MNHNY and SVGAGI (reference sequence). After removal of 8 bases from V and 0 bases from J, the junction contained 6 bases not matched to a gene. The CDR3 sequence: CASELGRASYEQYF. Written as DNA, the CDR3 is TGTGCCAGCGAGCTCGGGAGGGCCTCCTACGAGCAGTACTTC.

Written as DNA, the CDR3 is TGTGCCAGCGGGGGGACAGGGGGCCATGAGGAGACCCAGTACTTC. Translating gives CASGGTGGHEETQYF. The V gene is TRBV25-1, the J gene TRBJ2-5; 12 bases fit TRBD1. Germline CDR1 and CDR2: MGHDK and SYGVNS. There are 15 residues in the CDR3. J was trimmed by 5 bases and V by 8 bases; bases with no gene match: 9.